Listed here are 26 T cell receptor beta chains from one sample, sequenced in a study of blood T cell repertoires in COVID-19. Some clones are missing from TCRdb's copy, which holds only in-frame ones; the method was immunoSEQ multiplex PCR. The sample lists some 150,000 clones; 80% to 90% were seen once. The specimen was peripheral blood. The origin of the receptors is a woman aged 50 to 60 with acute or convalescent COVID-19.

The chain uses TRBV9 and TRBJ2-1; possible D gene TRBD1, 5 bases. CDR1 and CDR2 from the germline V gene are SGDLS and YYNGEE. This CDR3 region has 14 residues. Deletions cut 6 bases from V and 0 bases from J, with 10 bases between. The DNA of the CDR3 is TGTGCCAGCACCTTAGACAGCTCCTACAATGAGCAGTTCTTC. This translates into CASTLDSSYNEQFF.

V gene TRBV27 combines with J gene TRBJ2-1; 11 bases map to TRBD2. CDR1 MNHEY and CDR2 SMNVEV come from the germline V gene (reference sequence). V lost 2 bases and J lost 4; bases outside the gene matches: 13. CDR3 size: 19 residues. CDR3 sequence (DNA): TGTGCCAGCAGTTTAGGGCGCTTTGGTAGCGGGGGGGATTACAATGAGCAGTTCTTC. Its translation: CASSLGRFGSGGDYNEQFF.

This clone occurred a few times. V gene TRBV6-5 combines with J gene TRBJ2-3, with TRBD2 matching over 9 bases. With V trimmed by 7 bases and J by 2 bases, 7 bases remained unmatched. Germline values: CDR1 MNHEY, CDR2 SVGAGI. The CDR3 extends over 15 amino acids. CDR3 sequence reads: CASTRLADLTDTQYF. CDR3 in DNA: TGTGCCAGCACCCGACTAGCGGATCTCACAGATACGCAGTATTTT.

The rearrangement joins TRBV25-1 to TRBJ1-5; D is perhaps TRBD1 (6 bases). The CDR3 runs 13 residues. Germline V gene sequence: CDR1 MGHDK, CDR2 SYGVNS. Trimming stripped 8 bases from V and 6 bases from J, with 14 bases between. CDR3 sequence: CASGAGGVQPQHF. The CDR3 nucleotides are TGTGCCAGCGGAGCGGGGGGCGTTCAGCCCCAGCATTTT.

This clone showed up just a few times. This rearrangement joins TRBV6-4 to TRBJ2-3; 10 bases align to TRBD1. The germline V gene has CDR1 MRHNA and CDR2 SNTAGT. J was trimmed by 4 bases and V by 2 bases; bases with no gene match: 0. This CDR3 contains 14 residues. In DNA form, the CDR3 reads TGTGCCAGCAGTGACGGACAGGGGGCAGATACGCAGTATTTT. Its translation: CASSDGQGADTQYF.

This clone was counted a few times. The chain uses TRBV12-5 and TRBJ1-1; D is unresolved. This CDR3 contains 11 residues. V lost 6 bases and J lost 6, with 8 bases in between. CDR1 and CDR2 (germline): LGHNT, FRNRAP. The CDR3 reads CASGIRAEAFF. DNA of the CDR3: TGTGCTAGTGGGATACGGGCTGAAGCTTTCTTT. Supplemented by reference TRBV12-5 and TRBJ1-1, the full variable domain reads DARVTQTPRHKVTEMGQEVTMRCQPILGHNTVFWYRQTMMQGLELLAYFRNRAPLDDSGMPKDRFSAEMPDATLATLKIQPSEPRDSAVYFCASGIRAEAFFGQGTRLTVV.

The chain uses TRBV5-1 and TRBJ1-4, with 9 bases lining up with TRBD1. Per germline, CDR1 SGHRS and CDR2 YFSETQ. Trimming removed 5 bases from V and 5 bases from J; junction bases left unmatched: 7. This CDR3 comprises 15 residues. The CDR3 nucleotides are TGCGCCAGCAGTTCATCCGGGACAGGGAATGAAAAACTGTTTTTT. It encodes CASSSSGTGNEKLFF.

The chain carries TRBV9 and TRBJ2-1; 10 bases agree with TRBD2. Germline V gene sequence: CDR1 SGDLS, CDR2 YYNGEE. The V segment lost 3 bases and the J segment 0 bases; nucleotides outside the gene matches: 0. There are 15 residues in the CDR3. CDR3 DNA sequence: TGTGCCAGCAGCGCTAGCGGGAGCTCCTACAATGAGCAGTTCTTC. It encodes CASSASGSSYNEQFF.

The CDR3 coding sequence is TGTGCCATCGCATCGGTAGCGGGAGGGATGAACACCGGGGAGCTGTTTTTT. It encodes CAIASVAGGMNTGELFF. J is TRBJ2-2 and V is TRBV10-3, with 11 bases lining up with TRBD2. The J segment lost 1 base and the V segment lost 8 bases, leaving 9 bases of the junction unmatched. The germline V gene encodes CDR1 ENHRY and CDR2 SYGVKD. CDR3 length: 17 amino acids.

This clone was observed a handful of times. The J gene is TRBJ2-1, the V gene TRBV3-1 (or the pseudogene TRBV3-2), with 8 bases identical to TRBD2. The CDR3 sequence is 16 residues long. Trimming at V came to 1 base and at J to 10 bases, leaving 12 bases not matched to a gene. CDR1 and CDR2 from the germline V gene are LGHDT and YNNKEL (reference sequence). CDR3 loop: CASSQGRGGPTGEQFF. The CDR3 DNA reads TGTGCCAGCAGCCAAGGGCGCGGGGGGCCGACGGGGGAGCAGTTCTTC.

This chain connects TRBV29-1 to TRBJ1-1, with D hard to call. This CDR3 region has 12 residues. V lost 7 bases to trimming and J lost 7 bases, with 16 bases between them. Germline V gene data show CDR1 as SQVTM and CDR2 as ANQGSEA. The CDR3 region has the DNA TGCAGCGCAGCAGGACTTTCCATTGAAGCTTTCTTT. Translated, it gives CSAAGLSIEAFF.

This sequence joins TRBV19 and TRBJ2-7; 8 nucleotides agree with TRBD2. Germline lookup yields CDR1 LNHDA and CDR2 SQIVND (reference sequence). This CDR3 spans 15 amino acids. V was pared by 3 bases and J by 2 bases, with 6 bases of the junction left unmatched. The CDR3 sequence: CASSMWREAPYEQYF. CDR3 bases: TGTGCCAGTAGTATGTGGCGGGAGGCCCCCTACGAGCAGTACTTC.

This clone was observed a handful of times. The CDR3 spells CASSQDRNYEQYF. The DNA for the CDR3 is TGCGCCAGCAGCCAAGATAGAAACTACGAGCAGTACTTC. The gene calls are TRBV4-1 and TRBJ2-7; D uncertain. The CDR3 has 13 amino acids. Germline V CDR1 and CDR2: MGHRA, YSYEKL. V was shortened by 0 bases and J by 3 bases, with 6 bases between the two germline ends.

The genes are TRBV23-1 and TRBJ1-2; 8 nucleotides align to TRBD1. TRBV23-1 is noted as an ORF with a role that remains uncertain. The ends lost 4 bases at V and 7 bases at J; junction bases unmatched: 5. The CDR3 extends over 13 amino acids. CDR3 residues: CASSPGQEGGYTF. CDR3 nucleotides: TGCGCCAGCAGTCCGGGACAGGAGGGTGGCTACACCTTC.

The rearrangement uses TRBV5-1 and TRBJ2-2; D may be TRBD2 (5 bases). The V and J ends lost 0 bases and 6 bases respectively, with 15 bases between them. Germline V CDR1 and CDR2: SGHRS, YFSETQ. This CDR3 has 16 residues. The CDR3: CASSLALGGSAGELFF. DNA for the CDR3: TGCGCCAGCAGCTTGGCCTTGGGCGGGTCAGCCGGGGAGCTGTTTTTT.

This chain uses TRBV6-5 with TRBJ1-2; D unclear. The CDR3 loop spans 13 amino acids. V gave up 6 bases and J gave up 2 bases, with 10 bases separating them. The germline gives CDR1 MNHEY, CDR2 SVGAGI. CDR3: CASSPTGNYGYTF. The CDR3 DNA reads as TGTGCCAGCAGCCCCACCGGGAACTATGGCTACACCTTC.

The rearrangement joins TRBV2 to TRBJ1-1, with a possible D match to TRBD1 (5 bases). The CDR3 runs to 12 residues. Trimming took 8 bases from V and 6 from J, leaving 13 bases between them. Germline CDR1 reads SNHLY; CDR2 reads FYNNEI. CDR3 sequence (DNA): TGTGCCAGCGAAGCAGGGTATCCTGAAGCTTTCTTT. It encodes CASEAGYPEAFF.

This clone has a single count. V gene TRBV6-6 combines with J gene TRBJ1-5; D may be TRBD1 (5 bases). V was pared by 4 bases and J by 6 bases, with 7 bases between. CDR3 length equals 12 residues. Germline assignment: CDR1 MNHNY and CDR2 SVGAGI (reference sequence). Here the CDR3 DNA reads TGTGCCAGCAGTTCAGGGCGTCAGCCCCAGCATTTT. It yields the protein CASSSGRQPQHF.

The V gene is TRBV28, the J gene TRBJ2-7; the match to TRBD1 covers 8 bases. Per the germline V gene, CDR1 is MDHEN and CDR2 is SYDVKM. J gave up 3 bases and V 11 bases, and 15 bases lay outside the gene matches. The CDR3 runs 15 residues. CDR3 in amino acids: CASSLAQGAHYEQYF. The CDR3 nucleotides read TGTGCCTCAAGTTTGGCTCAGGGGGCTCACTACGAGCAGTACTTC. The variable domain in full, completed from reference TRBV28 and TRBJ2-7, reads DVKVTQSSRYLVKRTGEKVFLECVQDMDHENMFWYRQDPGLGLRLIYFSYDVKMKEKGDIPEGYSVSREKKERFSLILESASTNQTSMYLCASSLAQGAHYEQYFGPGTRLTVT.

The CDR3: CATIGGGSSTDTQYF. Written as DNA, the CDR3 is TGTGCCACTATCGGGGGGGGCTCTAGCACAGATACGCAGTATTTT. The chain joins TRBV2 to TRBJ2-3; 8 bases agree with TRBD2. Unmatched junction bases numbered 9, after V lost 10 bases and J lost 0 bases. Germline V gives CDR1 SNHLY, CDR2 FYNNEI. The CDR3 covers 15 residues.

The J gene is TRBJ1-3, the V gene TRBV5-1; possible D gene TRBD1, 5 bases. CDR1 is SGHRS and CDR2 is YFSETQ in the germline V gene. The V end lost 3 bases, the J end lost 3 bases, and 16 bases lay between the germline ends. There are 16 residues in the CDR3. CDR3 residues: CASSSLIGGGGNTIYF. The CDR3 coding sequence is TGCGCCAGCAGCTCCCTTATCGGGGGAGGTGGAAACACCATATATTTT. The entire variable domain, with the rest obtained from reference TRBV5-1 and TRBJ1-3, is as follows: KAGVTQTPRYLIKTRGQQVTLSCSPISGHRSVSWYQQTPGQGLQFLFEYFSETQRNKGNFPGRFSGRQFSNSRSEMNVSTLELGDSALYLCASSSLIGGGGNTIYFGEGSWLTVV.

This clone was seen just once. CDR3 residues: CASSYGVGGYGYTF. The CDR3 DNA reads TGTGCCAGCAGTTACGGGGTAGGGGGCTATGGCTACACCTTC. The chain couples TRBV27 to TRBJ1-2; TRBD1 might be the D (6 bases). The germline V and J ends were trimmed by 4 bases and 4 bases, with 13 bases remaining between them. This CDR3 is built from 14 residues. The germline V gene encodes CDR1 MNHEY and CDR2 SMNVEV (reference sequence).

This chain connects TRBV6-5 to TRBJ1-1; a possible D gene is TRBD1 (6 bases). V was clipped by 2 bases and J by 5 bases, with 9 bases between them. CDR1 and CDR2 from the germline V gene are MNHEY and SVGAGI. The CDR3 has 13 residues. Written as DNA, the CDR3 is TGTGCCAGCAGTTACGCCAGGGGAACTGAAGCTTTCTTT. Amino acid sequence: CASSYARGTEAFF.

The rearrangement joins TRBV5-1 to TRBJ1-6; no firm D call. Per germline, CDR1 SGHRS and CDR2 YFSETQ. The CDR3 extends over 15 amino acids. Trimming took 1 base from V and 9 from J, leaving 14 bases between them. DNA for the CDR3: TGCGCCAGCAGCTTGCGGGGAGAAAGGACTTCACCCCTCCACTTT. Its protein is CASSLRGERTSPLHF.

This chain links TRBV2 with TRBJ2-1; 8 bases are shared with TRBD1. Germline loops: CDR1 SNHLY, CDR2 FYNNEI. Trimming took 7 bases from V and 0 from J; bases not matched to a gene: 5. This CDR3 has 15 residues. CDR3 protein: CASTRDRSSYNEQFF. The CDR3 region has the DNA TGTGCCAGCACCCGGGACAGGAGCTCCTACAATGAGCAGTTCTTC.

Here the CDR3 reads CASSLGGNSPLHF. The CDR3 nucleotides are TGCGCCAGCAGCTTAGGGGGTAATTCACCCCTCCACTTT. The V and J genes are TRBV4-1 and TRBJ1-6; D might be TRBD1 (6 bases). The V gene's germline CDR1 is MGHRA and CDR2 YSYEKL. The CDR3 is made up of 13 amino acids. V was pared by 5 bases and J by 6 bases, with 8 bases between.